This T cell receptor beta chain was identified during a study of blood T cell repertoires in COVID-19. Study context: From the United States, Italy and Spain came samples of acute and convalescent COVID-19. T cells, B-cell-depleted T cells, or PBMCs provided the cDNA or gDNA that served as material.

Original processing notes: How many nucleated cells were present was estimated from reference gene primer amplification. The table came from immunoSEQ multiplex PCR; TCRdb's copy has only in-frame clones and leaves some out. V and J calls and clone size are given by that table; D and trimming were obtained from the DNA. Of about 130,000 clones listed, around 81% are singletons. CDR3 size: 15 residues. The trim removed 4 bases at V and 10 bases at J, leaving 8 bases unmatched. CDR1 is SGHRS, CDR2 YFSETQ, per germline. The V gene is TRBV5-1, the J gene TRBJ1-4; 12 bases line up with TRBD1. The TCR comes from a man aged 55 to 70 with acute or convalescent COVID-19. The sequencing sample was made of peripheral blood. CDR3 nucleotide sequence: TGCGCCAGCAGCCTAGGGACAGGGGGCGGAGGAAAACTGTTTTTT. This sequence encodes CASSLGTGGGGKLFF.